The 22 T cell receptor beta chains presented below share a single source sample, sequenced in a study of CD8+ T cells in alopecia areata. Described treatment: oral pan-JAK inhibitor, 5-10 mg twice daily. RNA was isolated and reverse transcribed to cDNA, the sequencing template. TCRdb keeps only in-frame clones here, not all; method: immunoSEQ multiplex PCR. The repertoire has some 190,000 clones, 40% to 65% of them found once; the top ten carry 10%. Material: CD8+ T cells sorted from blood, obtained between weeks 51 and 52, from a patient treated with tofacitinib. These receptor sequences come from a human donor with alopecia areata.

The rearrangement joins TRBV6-5 to TRBJ1-1, with D possibly matching TRBD1 (5 bases). V lost 0 bases to trimming and J lost 0 bases, with 11 bases between them. The CDR3 totals 16 residues. From germline, CDR1 is MNHEY and CDR2 SVGAGI. The CDR3: CASSYSGQKMNTEAFF. DNA for the CDR3: TGTGCCAGCAGTTACTCTGGACAAAAAATGAACACTGAAGCTTTCTTT.

This clone has just one count. This chain links TRBV30 with TRBJ2-7; D remains unclear. CDR3 length: 12 residues. Germline V lookup: CDR1 GTSNPN, CDR2 SVGIG (reference sequence). V was pared by 3 bases and J by 6 bases, with 12 bases between. The CDR3 reads CAWSPSVGEQYF. CDR3 sequence (DNA): TGTGCCTGGAGCCCCTCGGTTGGCGAGCAGTACTTC.

This clone turned up a few times. The rearrangement uses TRBV2 and TRBJ2-4; 7 bases align to TRBD1. Looked up from germline, CDR1 is SNHLY and CDR2 is FYNNEI. The CDR3 runs 14 residues. Losses at the gene ends were 8 bases for V and 8 bases for J; bases not matched to a gene: 12. CDR3 nucleotides: TGTGCCAGCCAGAGGGGGCGCGATCTCCACATTCAGTACTTC. Its protein product is CASQRGRDLHIQYF.

The J gene is TRBJ1-2, the V gene TRBV2; weak D call: TRBD1 (5 bases). V lost 5 bases and J lost 8, with 12 bases in between. Germline CDR1 and CDR2: SNHLY and FYNNEI. The CDR3 extends over 12 amino acids. The CDR3 DNA sequence: TGTGCCAGCAGTCCCGACAGTCCGGGCTACACCTTC. Protein product: CASSPDSPGYTF.

The table lists this clone with a few counts. This chain links TRBV6-6 with TRBJ1-1, with 7 bases identical to TRBD1. J was trimmed by 9 bases and V by 2 bases; bases with no gene match: 3. Germline values: CDR1 MNHNY, CDR2 SVGAGI (reference sequence). The CDR3 spans 12 residues. CDR3 loop: CASSYTTGQAFF. The CDR3 DNA follows: TGTGCCAGCAGTTACACGACAGGGCAAGCTTTCTTT.

The sample holds one count of this clone. The same CDR3 can be traced to other DNA sequences in this sample. The gene calls are TRBV27 and TRBJ1-5; 7 bases line up with TRBD1. Germline loops: CDR1 MNHEY, CDR2 SMNVEV (reference sequence). The CDR3 spans 14 residues. Germline trimming cut 4 bases from V and 4 bases from J; bases unmatched to any gene: 4. The CDR3 reads CASSWAGGNQPQHF. Here the CDR3 DNA reads TGTGCCAGCAGTTGGGCAGGGGGGAATCAGCCCCAGCATTTT.

CDR3 amino acids: CASSLSYTEDEQFF. The CDR3 DNA reads as TGTGCCAGCAGCTTATCCTATACTGAGGATGAGCAGTTCTTC. The gene calls are TRBV7-3 and TRBJ2-1; D remains ambiguous. In germline, CDR1 is SGHTA, CDR2 FQGTGA. The CDR3 covers 14 residues. V was shortened by 2 bases and J by 8 bases, with 13 bases between the two germline ends.

The genes are TRBV7-2 and TRBJ1-1; D may be TRBD1 (5 bases). V dropped 5 bases and J dropped 3 bases, with 13 bases sitting between them. The CDR3 loop spans 14 amino acids. From germline, CDR1 is SGHTA and CDR2 FQGNSA. CDR3 in amino acids: CASSPPGGYTEAFF. Here the CDR3 DNA reads TGTGCCAGCAGCCCACCGGGGGGATACACTGAAGCTTTCTTT.

The V call is TRBV5-1, the J call TRBJ2-7; D might be TRBD2 (6 bases). Trimming took off 4 bases at V and 2 bases at J, with 7 bases between the two ends. Germline CDR1 and CDR2: SGHRS and YFSETQ. The CDR3 runs to 12 residues. CDR3 sequence reads: CASSPGAYEQYF. The CDR3 coding sequence is TGCGCCAGCAGCCCGGGGGCCTACGAGCAGTACTTC.

This clone was picked up a small number of times. The genes are TRBV7-9 and TRBJ2-5, with a weak D call TRBD1 (5 bases). The DNA end favors TRBJ2-7, so the J call may be wrong. The CDR3 is made up of 15 amino acids. Per germline, CDR1 SEHNR and CDR2 FQNEAQ (reference sequence). Here the CDR3 DNA reads TGTGCCAGCAGCTTAGGTTACAGGTCCGTCTACGAGCAGTACTTC. Translation gives CASSLGYRSVYEQYF.

Only a few counts were recorded for this clone. This chain connects TRBV5-1 to TRBJ2-1, with 12 bases aligning to TRBD1. Unmatched junction bases numbered 5, after V lost 3 bases and J lost 7 bases. Germline-derived CDR1 and CDR2 are SGHRS and YFSETQ. CDR3 length: 15 residues. The CDR3 sequence is CASSSGQGARNEQFF. The DNA for the CDR3 is TGCGCCAGCAGCTCGGGACAGGGGGCCAGAAATGAGCAGTTCTTC.

The chain uses TRBV4-1 and TRBJ1-6; D is unresolved. V lost 2 bases, J lost 7 bases, and 6 bases lay in between. Germline V gene data show CDR1 as MGHRA and CDR2 as YSYEKL. The CDR3 has 13 amino acids. The CDR3 region is CASSQHLNSPLHF. CDR3 bases: TGCGCCAGCAGCCAACATTTAAATTCACCCCTCCACTTT.

The J gene is TRBJ1-1, the V gene TRBV15, with a tentative D call TRBD1 (5 bases). This CDR3 contains 13 residues. V shed 5 bases and J shed 4 bases, with 11 bases lying between them. Germline V CDR1 and CDR2: LNHNV, YYDKDF (reference sequence). The CDR3 DNA is TGTGCCACCAGCTTACGACAGTCCACTGAAGCTTTCTTT. Translating gives CATSLRQSTEAFF. The full variable domain, completed using reference TRBV15 and TRBJ1-1, is DAMVIQNPRYQVTQFGKPVTLSCSQTLNHNVMYWYQQKSSQAPKLLFHYYDKDFNNEADTPDNFQSRRPNTSFCFLDIRSPGLGDTAMYLCATSLRQSTEAFFGQGTRLTVV.

This clone was found a few times. This chain uses TRBV7-2 with TRBJ2-1; 8 bases map to TRBD2. The CDR3 is 14 amino acids. Trimming at V came to 2 bases and at J to 7 bases, leaving 4 bases not matched to a gene. The V gene's germline CDR1 is SGHTA and CDR2 FQGNSA. CDR3 in amino acids: CASSLRTSLNEQFF. Here the CDR3 DNA reads TGTGCCAGCAGCTTACGGACTAGCCTGAATGAGCAGTTCTTC.

This clone was picked up a small number of times. The CDR3 DNA follows: TGTGCCAGCAGTTTGGGACAGAGCTACAATGAGCAGTTCTTC. Encoded protein: CASSLGQSYNEQFF. The rearrangement joins TRBV27 to TRBJ2-1; 7 bases are a match to TRBD1. Germline CDR1 is MNHEY and CDR2 is SMNVEV (reference sequence). The CDR3 consists of 14 residues. V dropped 3 bases and J dropped 3; count of bases not matched to a gene: 2.

The count of this clone is one. The V call is TRBV27, the J call TRBJ2-5; perhaps TRBD2 as D (6 bases). V lost 3 bases, J lost 6 bases, and 8 bases lay in between. The germline gives CDR1 MNHEY, CDR2 SMNVEV (reference sequence). CDR3 length: 12 amino acids. The CDR3 loop is CASSLSGQTQYF. CDR3 in DNA: TGTGCCAGCAGTTTGAGCGGGCAGACCCAGTACTTC.

The chain employs TRBV5-1 and TRBJ1-1, with unresolved D. CDR3 length: 13 residues. From germline, CDR1 is SGHRS and CDR2 YFSETQ. Trimming took 2 bases from V and 1 from J, leaving 6 bases between them. The CDR3 protein is CASSFPGNTEAFF. CDR3 sequence (DNA): TGCGCCAGCAGCTTCCCGGGGAACACTGAAGCTTTCTTT.

The rearrangement links TRBV5-1 to TRBJ2-5; no definite D call. Trimming removed 4 bases from V and 2 bases from J, with 12 bases in between. The CDR3 is made up of 14 amino acids. Germline V gene sequence: CDR1 SGHRS, CDR2 YFSETQ. The CDR3 DNA reads TGCGCCAGCAGCCCCACCGCCAATCAAGAGACCCAGTACTTC. It encodes CASSPTANQETQYF.

This clone was seen only a few times. This chain links TRBV4-2 with TRBJ2-1; 9 positions match TRBD2. The junction had 5 bases not matched to a gene; V was cut back by 1 base and J by 4 bases. Germline lookup yields CDR1 LGHNA and CDR2 YNFKEQ. This CDR3 spans 16 amino acids. The CDR3 sequence: CASSQGRLAAYNEQFF. In nucleotides, the CDR3 is TGTGCCAGCAGCCAAGGAAGACTAGCGGCTTACAATGAGCAGTTCTTC.

This clone was seen just once. The J gene is TRBJ2-3, the V gene TRBV27; TRBD1 matches 12 bases. In germline, CDR1 is MNHEY, CDR2 SMNVEV (reference sequence). The CDR3 is made up of 14 amino acids. Unmatched junction bases numbered 4, after V lost 7 bases and J lost 5 bases. CDR3 region: CASTGTGGRDTQYF. The CDR3 coding sequence is TGTGCCAGCACCGGGACAGGGGGCAGAGATACGCAGTATTTT.

This chain joins TRBV19 and TRBJ2-7; tentatively, D is TRBD1 (6 bases). The CDR3 has 13 residues. V was trimmed by 5 bases and J by 1 base, leaving 9 bases between them. Germline loops: CDR1 LNHDA, CDR2 SQIVND (reference sequence). The CDR3 DNA reads TGTGCCAGTAGTCCAGGGGAGTCCTACGAGCAGTACTTC. Encoded protein: CASSPGESYEQYF.

The chain is built from TRBV7-3 and TRBJ1-6; possible D gene TRBD1, 5 bases. Deletions cut 1 base from V and 10 bases from J, with 8 bases between. The CDR3 runs 13 residues. Germline CDR1 is SGHTA and CDR2 is FQGTGA. CDR3 coding DNA: TGTGCCAGCAGCTTAAGTTGGGGGTCACCCCTCCACTTT. Protein product: CASSLSWGSPLHF.